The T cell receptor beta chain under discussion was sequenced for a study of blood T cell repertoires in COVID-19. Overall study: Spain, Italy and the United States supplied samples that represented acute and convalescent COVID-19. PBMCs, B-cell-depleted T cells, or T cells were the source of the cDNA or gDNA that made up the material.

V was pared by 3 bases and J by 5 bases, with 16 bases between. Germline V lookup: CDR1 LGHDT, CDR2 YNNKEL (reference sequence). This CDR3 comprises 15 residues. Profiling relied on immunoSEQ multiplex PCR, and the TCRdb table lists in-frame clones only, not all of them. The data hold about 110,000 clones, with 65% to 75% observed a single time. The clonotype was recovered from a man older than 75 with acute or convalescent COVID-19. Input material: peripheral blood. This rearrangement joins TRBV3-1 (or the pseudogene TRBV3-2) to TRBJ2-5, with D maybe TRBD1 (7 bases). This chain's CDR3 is CASSQRGQHEETQYF. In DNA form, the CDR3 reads TGTGCCAGCAGCCAGCGGGGACAGCATGAGGAGACCCAGTACTTC.